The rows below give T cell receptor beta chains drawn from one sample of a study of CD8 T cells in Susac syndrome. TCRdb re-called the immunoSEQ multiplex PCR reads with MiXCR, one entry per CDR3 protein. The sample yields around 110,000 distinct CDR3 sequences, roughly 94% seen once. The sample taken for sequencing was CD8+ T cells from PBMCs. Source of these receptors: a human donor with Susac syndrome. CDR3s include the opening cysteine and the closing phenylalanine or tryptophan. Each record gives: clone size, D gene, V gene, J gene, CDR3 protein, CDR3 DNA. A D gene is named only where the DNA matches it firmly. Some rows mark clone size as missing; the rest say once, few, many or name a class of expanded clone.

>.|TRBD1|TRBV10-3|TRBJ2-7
CAIPDRGPYEQYF
TGTGCCATCCCAGACAGGGGGCCCTACGAGCAGTACTTC
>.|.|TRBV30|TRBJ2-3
CAWSLMSVGGTDTQYF
TGTGCCTGGAGCCTAATGTCCGTCGGGGGCACAGATACGCAGTATTTT
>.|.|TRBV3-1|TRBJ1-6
CASSPRAYGNSPLHF
TGTGCCAGCAGCCCTAGGGCCTATGGGAATTCACCCCTCCACTTT
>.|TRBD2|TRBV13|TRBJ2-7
CATTLGGGYEQYF
TGTGCCACAACCCTTGGGGGAGGGTACGAGCAGTACTTC
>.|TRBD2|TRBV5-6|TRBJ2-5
CASSWATSGETQYF
TGTGCCAGCAGCTGGGCGACTAGCGGTGAGACCCAGTACTTC
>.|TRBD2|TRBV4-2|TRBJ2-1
CASSQEIAGGNEQFF
TGTGCCAGCAGCCAAGAAATAGCGGGGGGTAATGAGCAGTTCTTC
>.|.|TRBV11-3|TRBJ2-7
CASSLGRGIHEQYF
TGTGCCAGCAGCCTGGGACGGGGGATCCACGAGCAGTACTTC
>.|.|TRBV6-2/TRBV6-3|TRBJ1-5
CASSPRGRLYEPQHF
TGTGCCAGCAGCCCCCGCGGTCGGTTATATGAGCCCCAGCATTTT
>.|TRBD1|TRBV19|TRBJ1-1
CASSMGTGILAEAFF
TGTGCCAGTAGTATGGGGACAGGGATTCTCGCTGAAGCTTTCTTT
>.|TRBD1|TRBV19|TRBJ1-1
CASSLNRGFGTEAFF
TGTGCCAGTAGTCTCAACAGGGGGTTCGGCACTGAAGCTTTCTTT
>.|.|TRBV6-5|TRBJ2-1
CASSYGQINEQFF
TGTGCCAGCAGTTACGGACAGATCAATGAGCAGTTCTTC
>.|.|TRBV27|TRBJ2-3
CASCFLGAKDTQYF
TGTGCCAGCTGCTTCTTGGGCGCGAAAGATACGCAGTATTTT
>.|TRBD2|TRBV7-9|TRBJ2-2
CASSPTSGGNTGELFF
TGTGCCAGCAGCCCCACTAGCGGGGGTAACACCGGGGAGCTGTTTTTT
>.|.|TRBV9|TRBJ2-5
CASSNSGQGKETQYF
TGTGCCAGCAGCAATTCAGGGCAGGGTAAAGAGACCCAGTACTTC
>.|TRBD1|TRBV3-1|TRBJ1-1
CASSRRQGQATYTEAFF
TGTGCCAGCAGCCGAAGACAGGGACAGGCTACTTACACTGAAGCTTTCTTT
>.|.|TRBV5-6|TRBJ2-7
CASSLAERLEGWEQYF
TGTGCCAGCAGCTTGGCGGAGAGACTCGAGGGATGGGAGCAGTACTTC
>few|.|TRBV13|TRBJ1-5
CASSFGDQPQHF
TGTGCCAGCAGCTTCGGGGATCAGCCCCAGCATTTT
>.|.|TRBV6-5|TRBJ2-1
CASSFDRDVYNEQFF
TGTGCCAGCAGTTTCGACCGGGACGTTTACAATGAGCAGTTCTTC
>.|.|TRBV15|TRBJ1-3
CATSRDPRGGWNTIYF
TGTGCCACCAGCAGAGATCCTCGGGGTGGTTGGAACACCATATATTTT
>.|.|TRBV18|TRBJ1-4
CASSPRDRNAPTTNEKLFF
TGTGCCAGCTCACCAAGAGACAGGAATGCGCCCACAACTAATGAAAAACTGTTTTTT
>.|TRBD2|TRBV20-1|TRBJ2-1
CSAPTSGGPSGVNEQFF
TGCAGTGCCCCGACTAGCGGGGGGCCCTCTGGGGTAAATGAGCAGTTCTTC
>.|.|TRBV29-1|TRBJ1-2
CSAPTAALVNAF
TGCAGCGCTCCTACAGCCGCCCTAGTAAATGCCTTC
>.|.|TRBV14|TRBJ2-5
CASSVQETQYF
TGTGCCAGCAGCGTTCAAGAGACCCAGTACTTC
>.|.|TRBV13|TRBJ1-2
CASSQTTGYYGYTF
TGTGCCAGCAGCCAAACGACAGGCTATTATGGCTACACCTTC
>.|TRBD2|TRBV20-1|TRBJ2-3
CSASQTSGGYTDTQYF
TGCAGTGCTAGCCAGACTAGCGGGGGGTACACAGATACGCAGTATTTT
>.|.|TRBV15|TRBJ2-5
CATNPGRGGETQYF
TGTGCCACCAACCCAGGCCGGGGAGGAGAGACCCAGTACTTC
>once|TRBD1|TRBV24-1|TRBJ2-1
CATRGGTGAREQFF
TGTGCCACCAGGGGGGGGACAGGGGCACGTGAGCAGTTCTTC
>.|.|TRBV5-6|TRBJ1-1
CASSLWQTNTEAFF
TGTGCCAGCAGCTTGTGGCAGACTAACACTGAAGCTTTCTTT
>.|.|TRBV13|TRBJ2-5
CASSLRMVGGPQHF
TGTGCCAGCAGCTTGCGCATGGTTGGGGGTCCCCAGCACTTC
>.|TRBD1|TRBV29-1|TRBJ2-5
CSVEGRLLPGQGRLGETQYF
TGCAGCGTTGAAGGGAGGCTTCTCCCGGGACAGGGTAGGCTTGGAGAGACCCAGTACTTC
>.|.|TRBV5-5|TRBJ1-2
CASSSGGFDGYTF
TGTGCCAGCAGCTCCGGGGGATTTGATGGCTACACCTTC
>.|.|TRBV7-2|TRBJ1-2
CASSPAQTNYGYTF
TGTGCCAGCAGCCCCGCGCAGACTAACTATGGCTACACCTTC
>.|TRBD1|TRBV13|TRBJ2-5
CASSLSPIGGRETQYF
TGTGCCAGCAGCTTGTCCCCAATAGGGGGCAGGGAGACCCAGTACTTC
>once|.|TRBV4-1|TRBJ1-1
CASSHYGGTEAFF
TGCGCCAGCAGCCACTACGGAGGGACTGAAGCTTTCTTT
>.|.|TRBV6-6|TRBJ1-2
CASSGGGTGGYTF
TGTGCCAGCTCAGGTGGGGGGACGGGTGGCTACACCTTC
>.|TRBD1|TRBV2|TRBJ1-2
CASSEARTGDGYTF
TGTGCCAGCAGTGAAGCCAGGACAGGGGATGGCTACACCTTC
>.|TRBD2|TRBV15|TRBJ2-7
CATSTGLAYEQYF
TGTGCCACCAGCACGGGACTAGCCTACGAGCAGTACTTC
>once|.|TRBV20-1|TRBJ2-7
CSASGGGDMWEQYF
TGCAGTGCTAGCGGAGGGGGGGACATGTGGGAACAGTACTTC
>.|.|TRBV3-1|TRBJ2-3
CASSQAGADTQYF
TGTGCCAGCAGCCAAGCGGGCGCAGATACGCAGTATTTT
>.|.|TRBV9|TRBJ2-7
CASSENGLSYEQYF
TGTGCCAGCAGCGAGAACGGACTCTCCTACGAGCAGTACTTC
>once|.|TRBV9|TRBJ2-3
CASSVGTAPTDTQYF
TGTGCCAGCAGCGTGGGAACGGCCCCAACAGATACGCAGTATTTT
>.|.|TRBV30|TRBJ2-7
CAWSRDSYEQYF
TGTGCCTGGAGTCGGGACTCCTACGAGCAGTACTTC
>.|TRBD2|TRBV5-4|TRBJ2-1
CASSFASGGDNEQFF
TGTGCCAGCAGCTTCGCTAGCGGGGGGGACAATGAGCAGTTCTTC
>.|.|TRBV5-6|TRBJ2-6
CASSRPRQRANVLTF
TGTGCCAGCAGCCGCCCTCGACAGCGGGCCAACGTCCTGACTTTC